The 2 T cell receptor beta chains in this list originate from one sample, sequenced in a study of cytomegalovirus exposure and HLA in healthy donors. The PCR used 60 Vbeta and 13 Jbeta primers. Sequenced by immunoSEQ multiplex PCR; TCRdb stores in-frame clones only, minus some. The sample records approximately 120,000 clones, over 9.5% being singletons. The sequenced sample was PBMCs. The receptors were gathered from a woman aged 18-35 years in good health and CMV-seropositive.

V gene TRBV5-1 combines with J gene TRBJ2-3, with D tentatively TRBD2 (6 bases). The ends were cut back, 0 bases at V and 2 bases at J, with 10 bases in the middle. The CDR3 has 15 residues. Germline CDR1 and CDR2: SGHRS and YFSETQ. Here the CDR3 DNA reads TGCGCCAGCAGCTTGGTTGGACTAAACACAGATACGCAGTATTTT. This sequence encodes CASSLVGLNTDTQYF.

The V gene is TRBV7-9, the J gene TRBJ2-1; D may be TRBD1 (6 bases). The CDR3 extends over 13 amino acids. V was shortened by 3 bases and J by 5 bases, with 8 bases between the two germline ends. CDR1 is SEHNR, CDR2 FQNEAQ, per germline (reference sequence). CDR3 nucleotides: TGTGCCAGCAGCTTGGGGGCAAACAATGAGCAGTTCTTC. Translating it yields CASSLGANNEQFF.